These 11 T cell receptor beta chains share one sample of origin, sequenced in a study of blood T cell repertoires in COVID-19. Some clones are missing from TCRdb's copy, which holds only in-frame ones; the method was immunoSEQ multiplex PCR. The sample records 140,000 or so clones, 65% to 80% being singletons. Material for sequencing was peripheral blood. The receptors derive from a man aged 55 to 70 with acute or convalescent COVID-19.

The genes are TRBV4-2 and TRBJ2-7, with a possible D match to TRBD1 (5 bases). V lost 0 bases, J lost 3 bases, and 24 bases lay in between. The CDR3 extends over 19 amino acids. Looked up from germline, CDR1 is LGHNA and CDR2 is YNFKEQ. The CDR3 loop reads CASSQDQVSGSVVYYEQYF. As DNA, the CDR3 is TGTGCCAGCAGCCAAGATCAAGTGTCAGGGTCGGTCGTGTACTACGAGCAGTACTTC.

V and J are TRBV15 and TRBJ1-2, with TRBD1 matching 9 bases. Germline CDR1 LNHNV, CDR2 YYDKDF (reference sequence). The CDR3 covers 15 residues. The junction had 4 bases not matched to a gene; V was cut back by 2 bases and J by 3 bases. The CDR3: CATSRWTGADYGYTF. As DNA, the CDR3 is TGTGCCACCAGCAGATGGACAGGGGCGGACTATGGCTACACCTTC.

The chain carries TRBV7-3 and TRBJ2-6, with a possible D match to TRBD1 (6 bases). This CDR3 comprises 17 residues. Germline V CDR1 and CDR2: SGHTA, FQGTGA. V was clipped by 5 bases and J by 4 bases, with 18 bases between them. The CDR3: CASSDGTRNGGANVLTF. CDR3 coding DNA: TGTGCCAGCAGCGACGGGACACGGAATGGAGGGGCCAACGTCCTGACTTTC.

The V and J genes are TRBV6-6 and TRBJ2-1; 9 nucleotides align to TRBD1. Germline CDR1 and CDR2: MNHNY and SVGAGI (reference sequence). With V trimmed by 5 bases and J by 5 bases, 10 bases remained unmatched. The CDR3 runs to 16 residues. The CDR3 spells CASSRPGTGSHNEQFF. The CDR3 DNA reads as TGTGCCAGCAGTCGACCCGGGACAGGGTCCCACAATGAGCAGTTCTTC.

CDR3 in DNA: TGTGCCAGCAGCGTAGGGCTAGAAATTGGCGGGGAGCTGTTTTTT. Encoded protein: CASSVGLEIGGELFF. This chain uses TRBV9 with TRBJ2-2; D call uncertain. CDR1 is SGDLS and CDR2 is YYNGEE in the germline V gene. The CDR3 runs to 15 residues. V shed 0 bases and J shed 7 bases, with 13 bases lying between them. Full variable domain (missing parts from reference TRBV9 and TRBJ2-2): DSGVTQTPKHLITATGQRVTLRCSPRSGDLSVYWYQQSLDQGLQFLIQYYNGEERAKGNILERFSAQQFPDLHSELNLSSLELGDSALYFCASSVGLEIGGELFFGEGSRLTVL.

V gene TRBV4-2 combines with J gene TRBJ2-2; a possible D gene is TRBD2 (7 bases). The CDR3 runs to 16 residues. Per germline, CDR1 LGHNA and CDR2 YNFKEQ. The V gene lost 1 base and the J gene lost 4 bases, with 13 bases spanning the gap. Here the CDR3 reads CASSQGPRGGTGELFF. The CDR3 bases are TGTGCCAGCAGCCAAGGGCCGAGGGGGGGCACCGGGGAGCTGTTTTTT.

The chain has TRBV9 and TRBJ2-5; 9 nucleotides agree with TRBD2. The germline V gene encodes CDR1 SGDLS and CDR2 YYNGEE. This CDR3 is built from 15 residues. With 2 bases clipped from V and 4 bases from J, the junction kept 6 bases outside the gene matches. The CDR3 is CASSVQRGVGETQYF. The CDR3 nucleotides are TGTGCCAGCAGCGTCCAGCGGGGGGTCGGAGAGACCCAGTACTTC.

This clone was seen a handful of times. This chain links TRBV7-9 with TRBJ2-3; 9 bases agree with TRBD1. Germline CDR1 is SEHNR and CDR2 is FQNEAQ (reference sequence). V shed 5 bases and J 4 bases; nucleotides not matched to a gene: 7. The CDR3 is 15 amino acids. The CDR3 sequence: CASSQGQGLADTQYF. The CDR3 DNA is TGTGCCAGCAGCCAAGGACAGGGGCTAGCAGATACGCAGTATTTT.

This clone was detected only a few times. This chain links TRBV6-5 with TRBJ1-3; tentatively, D is TRBD1 (6 bases). Germline CDR1 and CDR2: MNHEY and SVGAGI. Trimming left V 5 bases short and J 0 bases short, with 11 bases between. This CDR3 region has 15 residues. The CDR3 spells CASSMGADSGNTIYF. In nucleotides, the CDR3 is TGTGCCAGCAGTATGGGGGCAGACTCTGGAAACACCATATATTTT.

The rearrangement joins TRBV5-6 to TRBJ2-1; maybe TRBD2 (6 bases). V lost 6 bases, J lost 7 bases, and 20 bases lay in between. Germline V CDR1 and CDR2: SGHDT, YYEEEE. The CDR3 consists of 15 residues. CDR3 sequence: CASTPQPGETNEQFF. CDR3 bases: TGTGCCAGCACCCCCCAGCCGGGAGAAACTAATGAGCAGTTCTTC.

A few counts support this clone. This chain connects TRBV19 to TRBJ1-2; D is unclear. Deletions cut 3 bases from V and 0 bases from J, with 5 bases between. The CDR3 runs 13 residues. The germline CDR1 and CDR2 sequences are LNHDA and SQIVND (reference sequence). DNA for the CDR3: TGTGCCAGTAGTATCTCTACTAACTATGGCTACACCTTC. As protein: CASSISTNYGYTF.